The clone carrying this T cell receptor (beta chain) has a handful of counts. This entry belongs to a study of blood T cells in healthy people across ages. PCR was performed a second time for about 6 to 12 cycles using a sample-barcoded 5' primer and a J-beta primer mix. MiXCR, applied by TCRdb to the 5' RACE reads, yields one record per CDR3 protein. There are about 800,000 distinct CDR3 sequences in the sample; about 25% occur only once, and more than 3% lies in the top ten. Each sample gave at least 7 million isolated PBMCs. Per the germline V gene, CDR1 is MDHEN and CDR2 is SYDVKM. V was cut by 2 bases and J by 3 bases, with 7 bases left in between. The CDR3 totals 13 residues. These data were also reused for a study on T cells of mothers and their children. According to that study: Each donor was one of three healthy Caucasian mothers or one of their six children. Slightly higher overlap, not significant, was seen in related mother-child pairs than in unrelated pairs.

This TCR derives from a boy younger than 18 in good health. This chain connects TRBV28 to TRBJ1-2; D remains ambiguous. Sample: blood. The CDR3 is CASSLREDYGYTF. CDR3 sequence (DNA): TGTGCCAGCAGTTTAAGGGAGGACTATGGCTACACCTTC.